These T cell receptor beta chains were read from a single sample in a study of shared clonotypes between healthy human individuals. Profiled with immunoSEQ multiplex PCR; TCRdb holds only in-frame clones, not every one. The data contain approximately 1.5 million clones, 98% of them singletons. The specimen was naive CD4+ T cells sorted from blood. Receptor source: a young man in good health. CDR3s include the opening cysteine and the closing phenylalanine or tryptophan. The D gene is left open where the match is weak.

CDR3aa: CASSPTGVEETQYF; CDR3nt: TGTGCCAGCAGCCCCACAGGGGTCGAGGAGACCCAGTACTTC; d_gene: TRBD1; j_gene: TRBJ2-5; v_gene: TRBV5-4
CDR3aa: CASSLDQNTEAFF; CDR3nt: TGTGCCAGCAGCTTGGATCAGAACACTGAAGCTTTCTTT; d_gene: NA; j_gene: TRBJ1-1; v_gene: TRBV5-4
CDR3aa: CASSGGPSRQVNQPQHF; CDR3nt: TGTGCCAGCAGTGGAGGACCTAGTCGACAGGTAAATCAGCCCCAGCATTTT; d_gene: NA; j_gene: TRBJ1-5; v_gene: TRBV28
CDR3aa: CASSGRYEQYF; CDR3nt: TGTGCCAGCAGCGGAAGGTACGAGCAGTACTTC; d_gene: NA; j_gene: TRBJ2-7; v_gene: TRBV7-9
CDR3aa: CAILPDRGQIGEQFF; CDR3nt: TGTGCCATCCTACCCGACAGGGGGCAAATCGGTGAGCAGTTCTTC; d_gene: TRBD1; j_gene: TRBJ2-1; v_gene: TRBV28
CDR3aa: CASTPPGDYPFRF; CDR3nt: TGTGCCAGCACCCCACCCGGGGACTACCCCTTCCGCTTC; d_gene: TRBD2; j_gene: TRBJ2-7; v_gene: TRBV6-1
CDR3aa: CASSLTGTDGNTIYF; CDR3nt: TGCGCCAGCAGCTTAACCGGGACGGATGGAAACACCATATATTTT; d_gene: NA; j_gene: TRBJ1-3; v_gene: TRBV5-1
CDR3aa: CASSVIAVTSAINEQFF; CDR3nt: TGTGCCAGCAGTGTCATTGCGGTTACCTCAGCTATCAATGAGCAGTTCTTC; d_gene: NA; j_gene: TRBJ2-1; v_gene: TRBV2
CDR3aa: CSVDDGDQPQHF; CDR3nt: TGCAGCGTTGATGACGGGGATCAGCCCCAGCATTTT; d_gene: NA; j_gene: TRBJ1-5; v_gene: TRBV29-1
CDR3aa: CASSSLAGSSYNEQFF; CDR3nt: TGTGCCAGCAGTTCCTTAGCGGGAAGCTCCTACAATGAGCAGTTCTTC; d_gene: TRBD2; j_gene: TRBJ2-1; v_gene: TRBV27
CDR3aa: CASSLGLAGASKYF; CDR3nt: TGTGCCAGCAGTTTAGGACTAGCGGGAGCCTCGAAGTACTTC; d_gene: TRBD2; j_gene: TRBJ2-7; v_gene: TRBV28
CDR3aa: CASSPTFATSTDTQYF; CDR3nt: TGTGCCAGCAGCCCAACGTTCGCTACTAGCACAGATACGCAGTATTTT; d_gene: NA; j_gene: TRBJ2-3; v_gene: TRBV7-9
CDR3aa: CASSTPKGARGNTGELFF; CDR3nt: TGTGCCAGCAGCACTCCCAAGGGGGCGAGAGGTAACACCGGGGAGCTGTTTTTT; d_gene: TRBD1; j_gene: TRBJ2-2; v_gene: TRBV5-4
CDR3aa: CASSFAAGTSYEQYF; CDR3nt: TGTGCCAGCAGCTTTGCTGCCGGGACTAGCTACGAGCAGTACTTC; d_gene: TRBD2; j_gene: TRBJ2-7; v_gene: TRBV7-9
CDR3aa: CASSLVTGSSTDTQYF; CDR3nt: TGCGCCAGCAGCTTGGTAACAGGATCCAGCACAGATACGCAGTATTTT; d_gene: NA; j_gene: TRBJ2-3; v_gene: TRBV5-1
CDR3aa: CASKLAENYNEQFF; CDR3nt: TGCGCCAGTAAACTAGCGGAGAATTACAATGAGCAGTTCTTC; d_gene: TRBD2; j_gene: TRBJ2-1; v_gene: TRBV10-2
CDR3aa: CASSPSTVAEQYF; CDR3nt: TGTGCCAGCTCACCATCGACCGTAGCCGAGCAGTACTTC; d_gene: NA; j_gene: TRBJ2-7; v_gene: TRBV18
CDR3aa: CASSLTATDQPQHF; CDR3nt: TGTGCCAGCAGCTTGACGGCAACCGATCAGCCCCAGCATTTT; d_gene: NA; j_gene: TRBJ1-5; v_gene: TRBV5-5
CDR3aa: CAGLYHPKTDNSYEQYF; CDR3nt: TGTGCCGGACTCTACCATCCCAAAACGGACAACTCCTACGAGCAGTACTTC; d_gene: NA; j_gene: TRBJ2-7; v_gene: TRBV30
CDR3aa: CASSLGGSSSYNEQFF; CDR3nt: TGTGCCAGCAGCCTAGGAGGGAGCAGCTCCTACAATGAGCAGTTCTTC; d_gene: NA; j_gene: TRBJ2-1; v_gene: TRBV7-2
CDR3aa: CASSVEPGEVYEQYF; CDR3nt: TGTGCCAGCAGCGTAGAGCCAGGGGAAGTCTACGAGCAGTACTTC; d_gene: NA; j_gene: TRBJ2-7; v_gene: TRBV9
CDR3aa: CASSQGQGREQYF; CDR3nt: TGTGCCAGCAGCCAGGGACAGGGGCGGGAGCAGTACTTC; d_gene: TRBD1; j_gene: TRBJ2-7; v_gene: TRBV5-8
CDR3aa: CASSPGRQGTYEQYF; CDR3nt: TGTGCCAGCAGCCCCGGACGGCAGGGGACCTACGAGCAGTACTTC; d_gene: NA; j_gene: TRBJ2-7; v_gene: TRBV12-1
CDR3aa: CASTKASPGFGYTF; CDR3nt: TGTGCCAGCACCAAGGCATCTCCTGGGTTTGGCTACACCTTC; d_gene: NA; j_gene: TRBJ1-2; v_gene: TRBV6-5
CDR3aa: CASRLGPGDDSGNTIYF; CDR3nt: TGCGCCAGCAGGTTGGGACCCGGCGACGATTCTGGAAACACCATATATTTT; d_gene: NA; j_gene: TRBJ1-3; v_gene: TRBV5-1
CDR3aa: CASTPPGGSNIYGYTF; CDR3nt: TGTGCCAGCACCCCCCCAGGGGGCAGCAATATCTATGGCTACACCTTC; d_gene: NA; j_gene: TRBJ1-2; v_gene: TRBV21-1